This T cell receptor (beta chain) was found in a study of PD-1 blockade in classical Hodgkin lymphoma. Regarding the study as a whole: The drivers behind the repertoire differences, possibly disease activity or prior therapy, remain undefined. Healthy donors reportedly exceeded newly diagnosed patients in baseline TCR diversity.

Assay used: immunoSEQ multiplex PCR; TCRdb lists only in-frame clones, some missing. The table includes around 25,000 clones, about four fifths detected once. This sample's time point: cycle 4 day 1 (C4D1), after more than five weeks of nivolumab. Every patient had relapsed following autologous stem cell transplantation, and cohorts differed in brentuximab vedotin exposure. CDR1 and CDR2 (germline): KGHSH, LQKENI. V lost 1 base and J 4 bases, leaving 13 bases between the germline ends. The length of the CDR3 is 15 residues. About this clone itself: The antigen is not known.

The TCR was taken from a human donor with classical Hodgkin lymphoma. The rearrangement joins TRBV18 to TRBJ2-5, with D possibly matching TRBD2 (6 bases). The specimen comprised peripheral blood mononuclear cells (PBMCs), sampled before the fourth cycle of nivolumab. DNA for the CDR3: TGTGCCAGCTCACCACTTACGGGAGTTGGAGAGACCCAGTACTTC. Amino acids: CASSPLTGVGETQYF.